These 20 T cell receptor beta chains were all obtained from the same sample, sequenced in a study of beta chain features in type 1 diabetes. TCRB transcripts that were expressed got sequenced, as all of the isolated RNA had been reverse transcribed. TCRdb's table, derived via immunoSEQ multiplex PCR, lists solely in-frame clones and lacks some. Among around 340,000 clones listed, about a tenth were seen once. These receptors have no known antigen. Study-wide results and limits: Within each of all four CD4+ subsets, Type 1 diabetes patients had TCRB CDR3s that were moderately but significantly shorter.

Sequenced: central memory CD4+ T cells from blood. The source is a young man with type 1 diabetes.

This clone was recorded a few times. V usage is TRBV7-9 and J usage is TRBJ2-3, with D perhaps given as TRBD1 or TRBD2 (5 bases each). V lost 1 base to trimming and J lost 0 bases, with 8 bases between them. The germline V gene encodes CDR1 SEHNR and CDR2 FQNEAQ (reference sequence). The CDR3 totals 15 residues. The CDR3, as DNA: TGTGCCAGCAGCTTAGGACGGGACAGCACAGATACGCAGTATTTT. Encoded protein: CASSLGRDSTDTQYF.

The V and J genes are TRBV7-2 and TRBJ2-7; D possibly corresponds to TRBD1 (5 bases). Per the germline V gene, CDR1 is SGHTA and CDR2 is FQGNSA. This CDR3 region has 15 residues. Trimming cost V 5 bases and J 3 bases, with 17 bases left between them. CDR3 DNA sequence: TGTGCCAGCAGCCTAACCATAGGGGCCAACTACGAGCAGTACTTC. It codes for CASSLTIGANYEQYF.

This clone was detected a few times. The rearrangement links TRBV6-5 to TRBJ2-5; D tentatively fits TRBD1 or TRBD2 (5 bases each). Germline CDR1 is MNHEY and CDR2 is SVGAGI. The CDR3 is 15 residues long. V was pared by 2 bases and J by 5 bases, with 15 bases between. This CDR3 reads CASSYGPGPWETQYF. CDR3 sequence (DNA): TGTGCCAGCAGTTACGGTCCGGGGCCCTGGGAGACCCAGTACTTC.

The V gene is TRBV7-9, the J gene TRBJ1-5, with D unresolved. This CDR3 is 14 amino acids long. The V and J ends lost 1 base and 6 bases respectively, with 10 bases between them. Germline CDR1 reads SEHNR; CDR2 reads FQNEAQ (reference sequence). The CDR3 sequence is CASSLEGRSQPQHF. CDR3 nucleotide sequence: TGTGCCAGCAGCTTAGAAGGGAGGAGTCAGCCCCAGCATTTT.

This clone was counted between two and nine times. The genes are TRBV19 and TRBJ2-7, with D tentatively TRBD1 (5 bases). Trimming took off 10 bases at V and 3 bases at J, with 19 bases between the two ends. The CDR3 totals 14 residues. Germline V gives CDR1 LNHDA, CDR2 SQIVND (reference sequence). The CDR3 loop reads CAIPGRDRHYEQYF. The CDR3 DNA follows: TGTGCCATCCCGGGTAGAGACAGACACTACGAGCAGTACTTC.

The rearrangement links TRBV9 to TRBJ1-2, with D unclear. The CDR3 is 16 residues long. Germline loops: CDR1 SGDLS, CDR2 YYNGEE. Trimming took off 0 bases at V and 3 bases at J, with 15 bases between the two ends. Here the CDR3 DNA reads TGTGCCAGCAGCGTAGCTCCAACGGCCAGATACTATGGCTACACCTTC. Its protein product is CASSVAPTARYYGYTF.

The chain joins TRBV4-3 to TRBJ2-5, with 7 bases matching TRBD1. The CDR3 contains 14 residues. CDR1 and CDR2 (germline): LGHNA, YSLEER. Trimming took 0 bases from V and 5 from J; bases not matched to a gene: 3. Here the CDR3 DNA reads TGCGCCAGCAGCCAAGATTACAGGGGTGAGACCCAGTACTTC. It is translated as CASSQDYRGETQYF.

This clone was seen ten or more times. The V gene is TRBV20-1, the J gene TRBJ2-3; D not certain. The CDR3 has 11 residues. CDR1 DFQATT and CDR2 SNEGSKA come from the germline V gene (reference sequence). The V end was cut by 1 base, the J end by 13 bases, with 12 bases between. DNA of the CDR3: TGCAGTGCTAGAGCCACAAATCGGAAGTATTTT. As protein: CSARATNRKYF.

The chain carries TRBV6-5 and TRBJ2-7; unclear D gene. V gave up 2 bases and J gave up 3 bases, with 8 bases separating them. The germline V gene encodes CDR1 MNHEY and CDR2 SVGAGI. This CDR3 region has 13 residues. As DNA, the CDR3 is TGTGCCAGCAGTTACGGGCGGAACTACGAGCAGTACTTC. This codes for CASSYGRNYEQYF.

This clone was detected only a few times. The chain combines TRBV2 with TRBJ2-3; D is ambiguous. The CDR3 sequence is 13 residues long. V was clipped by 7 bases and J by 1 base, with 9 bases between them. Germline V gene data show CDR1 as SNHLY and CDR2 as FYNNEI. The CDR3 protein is CASTIGRTDTQYF. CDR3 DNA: TGTGCCAGCACGATCGGGCGCACAGATACGCAGTATTTT. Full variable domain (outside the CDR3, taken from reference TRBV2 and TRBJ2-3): EPEVTQTPSHQVTQMGQEVILRCVPISNHLYFYWYRQILGQKVEFLVSFYNNEISEKSEIFDDQFSVERPDGSNFTLKIRSTKLEDSAMYFCASTIGRTDTQYFGPGTRLTVL.

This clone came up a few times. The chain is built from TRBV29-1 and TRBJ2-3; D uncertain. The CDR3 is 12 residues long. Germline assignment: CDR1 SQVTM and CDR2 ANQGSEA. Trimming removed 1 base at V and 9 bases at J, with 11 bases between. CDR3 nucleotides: TGCAGCGTTGAAGCTTGGGGTGGGACGCAGTATTTT. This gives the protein CSVEAWGGTQYF.

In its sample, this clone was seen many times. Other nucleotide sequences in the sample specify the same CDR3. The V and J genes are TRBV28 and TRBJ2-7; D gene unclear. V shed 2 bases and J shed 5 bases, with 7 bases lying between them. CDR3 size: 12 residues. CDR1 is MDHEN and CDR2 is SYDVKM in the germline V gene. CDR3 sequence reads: CASSLARHEQYF. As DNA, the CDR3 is TGTGCCAGCAGTTTAGCCCGCCACGAGCAGTACTTC. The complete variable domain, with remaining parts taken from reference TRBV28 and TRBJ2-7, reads DVKVTQSSRYLVKRTGEKVFLECVQDMDHENMFWYRQDPGLGLRLIYFSYDVKMKEKGDIPEGYSVSREKKERFSLILESASTNQTSMYLCASSLARHEQYFGPGTRLTVT.

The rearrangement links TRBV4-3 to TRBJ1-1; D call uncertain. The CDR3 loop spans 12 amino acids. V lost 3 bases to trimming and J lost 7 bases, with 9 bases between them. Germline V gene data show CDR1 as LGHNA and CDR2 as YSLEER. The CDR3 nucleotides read TGCGCCAGCAGCCAGGGATTTGGTGAAGCTTTCTTT. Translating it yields CASSQGFGEAFF.

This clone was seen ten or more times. Written as DNA, the CDR3 is TGTGCCAGCAGCTTTGGAGGGGCCACCTACGAGCAGTACTTC. Its protein is CASSFGGATYEQYF. This chain links TRBV7-9 with TRBJ2-7; a possible D gene is TRBD2 (6 bases). Germline loops: CDR1 SEHNR, CDR2 FQNEAQ (reference sequence). V dropped 3 bases and J dropped 2 bases, with 11 bases sitting between them. The CDR3 has 14 residues.

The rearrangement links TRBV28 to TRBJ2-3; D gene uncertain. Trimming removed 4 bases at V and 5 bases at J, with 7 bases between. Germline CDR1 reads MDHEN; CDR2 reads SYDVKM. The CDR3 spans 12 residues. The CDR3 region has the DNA TGTGCCAGCAGTTCCACCGGAGATACGCAGTATTTT. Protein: CASSSTGDTQYF.

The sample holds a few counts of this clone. The CDR3 DNA reads TGCAGCGTTGAGGTGCAGGGCTGGGAAAAACTGTTTTTT. As protein: CSVEVQGWEKLFF. The V and J genes are TRBV29-1 and TRBJ1-4; TRBD1 is a possible D gene (5 bases). Trimming took 3 bases from V and 8 from J, leaving 13 bases between them. The CDR3 is 13 amino acids. Germline lookup yields CDR1 SQVTM and CDR2 ANQGSEA.

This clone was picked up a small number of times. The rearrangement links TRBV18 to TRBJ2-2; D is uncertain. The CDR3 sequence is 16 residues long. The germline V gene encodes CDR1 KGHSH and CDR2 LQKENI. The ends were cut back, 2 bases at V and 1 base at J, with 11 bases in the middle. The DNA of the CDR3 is TGTGCCAGCTCACCAGTCCCTACCGGGAACACCGGGGAGCTGTTTTTT. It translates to CASSPVPTGNTGELFF.

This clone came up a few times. CDR3 in amino acids: CASSPGLAGGWETQYF. Written as DNA, the CDR3 is TGTGCCAGCAGTCCTGGACTAGCGGGGGGCTGGGAGACCCAGTACTTC. The chain recombines TRBV7-2 with TRBJ2-5; TRBD2 matches 14 bases. The CDR3 loop spans 16 amino acids. The junction had 8 bases not matched to a gene; V was cut back by 6 bases and J by 5 bases. CDR1 is SGHTA and CDR2 is FQGNSA in the germline V gene.

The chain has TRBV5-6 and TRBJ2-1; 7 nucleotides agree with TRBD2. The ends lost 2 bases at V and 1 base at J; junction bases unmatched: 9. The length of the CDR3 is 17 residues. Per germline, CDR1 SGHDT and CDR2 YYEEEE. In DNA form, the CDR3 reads TGTGCCAGCAGCTTTGTTGGACGGGGGGTTTCCTACAATGAGCAGTTCTTC. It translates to CASSFVGRGVSYNEQFF.

CDR3 bases: TGTGCCAGCAGCTTTAGCAGGACCTCCTACGAGCAGTACTTC. Protein product: CASSFSRTSYEQYF. The chain combines TRBV7-2 with TRBJ2-7, with D unresolved. The CDR3 has 14 residues. V lost 3 bases and J lost 0, with 9 bases in between. From germline, CDR1 is SGHTA and CDR2 FQGNSA.